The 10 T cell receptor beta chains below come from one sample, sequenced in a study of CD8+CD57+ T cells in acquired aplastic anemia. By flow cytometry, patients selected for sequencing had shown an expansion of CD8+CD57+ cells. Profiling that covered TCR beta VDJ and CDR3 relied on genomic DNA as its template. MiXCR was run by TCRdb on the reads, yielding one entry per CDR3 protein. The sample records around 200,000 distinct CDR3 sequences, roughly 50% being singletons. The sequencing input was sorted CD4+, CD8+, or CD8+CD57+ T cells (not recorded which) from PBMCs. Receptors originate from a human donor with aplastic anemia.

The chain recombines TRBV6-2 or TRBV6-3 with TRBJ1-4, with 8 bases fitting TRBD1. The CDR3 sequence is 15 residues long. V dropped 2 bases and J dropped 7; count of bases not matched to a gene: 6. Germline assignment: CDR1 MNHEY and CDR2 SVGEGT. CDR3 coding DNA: TGTGCCAGCAGTTACCAGGACAGGGTTGGTGAAAAACTGTTTTTT. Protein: CASSYQDRVGEKLFF.

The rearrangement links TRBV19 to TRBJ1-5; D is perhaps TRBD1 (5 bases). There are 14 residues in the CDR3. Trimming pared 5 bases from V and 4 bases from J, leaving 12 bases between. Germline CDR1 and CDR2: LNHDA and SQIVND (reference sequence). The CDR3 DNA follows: TGTGCCAGTAGTTCCCAGGCAGGGAATCAGCCCCAGCATTTT. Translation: CASSSQAGNQPQHF.

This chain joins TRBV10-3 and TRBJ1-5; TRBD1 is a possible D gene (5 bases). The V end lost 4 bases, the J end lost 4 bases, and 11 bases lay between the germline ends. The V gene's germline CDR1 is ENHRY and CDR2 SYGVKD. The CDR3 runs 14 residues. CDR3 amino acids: CAISGGTPNQPQHF. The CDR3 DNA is TGTGCCATCAGTGGCGGGACTCCGAATCAGCCCCAGCATTTT.

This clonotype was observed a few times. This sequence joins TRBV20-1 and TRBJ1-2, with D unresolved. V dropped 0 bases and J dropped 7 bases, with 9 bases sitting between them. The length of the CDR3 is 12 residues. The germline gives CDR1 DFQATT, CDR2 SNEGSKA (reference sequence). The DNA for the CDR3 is TGCAGTGCTAGAGAGGATATCTTTGGCTACACCTTC. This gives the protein CSAREDIFGYTF.

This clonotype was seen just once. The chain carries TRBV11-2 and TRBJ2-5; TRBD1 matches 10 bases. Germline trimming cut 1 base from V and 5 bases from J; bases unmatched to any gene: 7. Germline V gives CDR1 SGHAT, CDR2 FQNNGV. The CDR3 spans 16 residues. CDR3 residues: CASSLGSTGGSETQYF. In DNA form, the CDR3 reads TGTGCCAGCAGCTTAGGCTCGACAGGGGGCTCGGAGACCCAGTACTTC.

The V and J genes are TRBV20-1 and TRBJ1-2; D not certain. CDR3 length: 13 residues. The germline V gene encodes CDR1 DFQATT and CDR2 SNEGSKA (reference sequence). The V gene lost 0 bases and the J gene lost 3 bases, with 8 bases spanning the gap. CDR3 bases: TGCAGTGCTAGAGATCGCAGCGACTATGGCTACACCTTC. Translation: CSARDRSDYGYTF.

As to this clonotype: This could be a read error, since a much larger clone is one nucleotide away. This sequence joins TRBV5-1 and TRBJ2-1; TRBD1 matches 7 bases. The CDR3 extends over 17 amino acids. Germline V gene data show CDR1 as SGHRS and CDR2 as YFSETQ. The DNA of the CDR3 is TGCGCCAGCAGCTTCCCTACAGGGGAGAGCTCCTACAATGAGCAGCTCTTC. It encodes CASSFPTGESSYNEQLF.

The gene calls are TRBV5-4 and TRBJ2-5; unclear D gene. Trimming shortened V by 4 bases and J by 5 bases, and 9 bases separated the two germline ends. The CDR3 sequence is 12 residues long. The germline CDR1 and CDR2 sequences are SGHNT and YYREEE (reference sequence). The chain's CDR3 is CASSLGWETQYF. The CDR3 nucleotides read TGTGCCAGCAGCCTAGGTTGGGAGACCCAGTACTTC.

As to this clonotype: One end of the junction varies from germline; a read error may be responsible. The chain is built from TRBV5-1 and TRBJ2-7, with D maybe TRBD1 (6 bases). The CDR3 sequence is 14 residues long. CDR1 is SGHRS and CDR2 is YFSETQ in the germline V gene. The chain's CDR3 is CASNLGTGSYEQYF. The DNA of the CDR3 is TGCGCCAGCAACTTGGGTACAGGGTCCTACGAGCAGTACTTC.

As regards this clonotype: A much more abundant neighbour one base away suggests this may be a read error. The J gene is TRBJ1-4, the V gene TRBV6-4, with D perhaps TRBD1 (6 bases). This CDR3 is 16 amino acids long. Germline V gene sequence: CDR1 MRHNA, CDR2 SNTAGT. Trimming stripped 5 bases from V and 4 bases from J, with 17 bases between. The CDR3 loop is CASSRFRQVYNEKLFF. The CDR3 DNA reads TGTGCCAGCAGTCGCTTCAGACAGGTTTATAATGAAAAACTGTTTTTT.